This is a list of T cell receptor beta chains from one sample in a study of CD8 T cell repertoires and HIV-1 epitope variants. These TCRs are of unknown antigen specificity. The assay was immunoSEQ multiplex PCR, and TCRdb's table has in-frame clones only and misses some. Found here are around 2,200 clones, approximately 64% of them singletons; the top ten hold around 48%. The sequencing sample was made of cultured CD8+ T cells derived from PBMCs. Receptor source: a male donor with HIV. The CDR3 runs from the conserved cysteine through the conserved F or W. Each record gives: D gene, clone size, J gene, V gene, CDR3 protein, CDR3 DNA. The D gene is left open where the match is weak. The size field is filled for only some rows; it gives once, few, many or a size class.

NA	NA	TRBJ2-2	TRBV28	CASSRWPELFF	TGTGCCAGCAGTAGGTGGCCGGAGCTGTTTTTT
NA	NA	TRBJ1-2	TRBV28	CASSFGGNSYGYTF	TGTGCCAGCAGTTTCGGGGGAAACTCCTATGGCTACACCTTC
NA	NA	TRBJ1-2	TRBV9	CASSPADARPLYGYTF	TGTGCCAGCAGCCCCGCGGACGCCAGGCCACTCTATGGCTACACCTTC
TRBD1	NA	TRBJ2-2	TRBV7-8	CASSLGTGLTGEPFF	TGTGCCAGCAGCTTGGGGACAGGGCTCACCGGGGAGCCGTTTTTT
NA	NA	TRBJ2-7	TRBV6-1	CASSARISSYEQYF	TGTGCCAGCAGTGCCAGGATTAGCTCCTACGAGCAGTACTTC
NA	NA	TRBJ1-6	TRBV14	CASSQPSYNSPLHF	TGTGCCAGCAGCCAACCCTCCTATAATTCACCCCTCCACTTT
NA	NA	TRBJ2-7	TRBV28	CASSSIEGSYEQYF	TGTGCCAGCAGTTCCATAGAGGGCTCCTACGAGCAGTACTTC
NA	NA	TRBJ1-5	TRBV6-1	CASSEAVRLNQPQHF	TGTGCCAGCAGTGAAGCGGTCAGACTAAATCAGCCCCAGCATTTT
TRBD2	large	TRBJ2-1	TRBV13	CASSISGRDMLNEQFF	TGTGCCAGCAGCATCAGCGGGAGGGACATGTTGAATGAGCAGTTCTTC
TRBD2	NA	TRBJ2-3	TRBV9	CASSGLAGVGDTQYF	TGTGCCAGCAGCGGACTAGCGGGAGTAGGAGATACGCAGTATTTT
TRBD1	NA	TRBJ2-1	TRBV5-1	CASSLGRDRVYNEQFF	TGCGCCAGCAGCTTAGGCCGGGACAGGGTTTACAATGAGCAGTTCTTC
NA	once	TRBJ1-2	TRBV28	CASSFQGVSAYTF	TGTGCCAGCAGTTTCCAGGGTGTGTCGGCTTACACCTTC
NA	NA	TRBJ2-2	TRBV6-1	CASFSGALSGELFF	TGTGCCAGCTTTAGTGGGGCTCTCTCCGGGGAGCTGTTTTTT
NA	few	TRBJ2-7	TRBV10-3	CAISGDDSYEQYF	TGTGCCATCAGTGGGGACGACTCCTACGAGCAGTACTTC
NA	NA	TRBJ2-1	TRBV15	CATSRDRTESFYNEQFF	TGTGCCACCAGCAGAGATCGGACAGAGTCCTTTTACAATGAGCAGTTCTTC
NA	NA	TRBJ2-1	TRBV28	CASSLLYHNEQFF	TGTGCCAGCAGTTTACTATATCACAATGAGCAGTTCTTC
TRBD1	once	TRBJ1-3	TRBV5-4	CASSRQGADGNTIYF	TGTGCCAGCAGCAGGCAGGGGGCGGATGGAAACACCATATATTTT
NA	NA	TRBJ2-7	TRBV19	CASSMSRPATVYEQYF	TGTGCCAGTAGTATGTCTCGGCCAGCAACTGTCTACGAGCAGTACTTC
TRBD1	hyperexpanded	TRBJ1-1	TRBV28	CASSSPGTGVISTEAFF	TGTGCCAGCAGTTCCCCCGGGACAGGGGTGATTTCCACTGAAGCTTTCTTT
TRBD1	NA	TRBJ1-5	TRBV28	CASRTGANQPQHF	TGTGCCAGCAGGACAGGGGCGAATCAGCCCCAGCATTTT
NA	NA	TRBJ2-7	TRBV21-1	CASSKEAGLRTYEQYF	TGTGCCAGCAGCAAAGAAGCGGGCCTGAGAACCTACGAGCAGTACTTC
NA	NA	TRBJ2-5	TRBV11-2	CASSLGRELQETQYF	TGTGCCAGCAGCTTAGGGCGAGAACTACAAGAGACCCAGTACTTC
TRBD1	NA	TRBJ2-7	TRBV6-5	CASSGTGRSYEQYF	TGTGCCAGCTCCGGGACAGGGCGATCCTACGAGCAGTACTTC
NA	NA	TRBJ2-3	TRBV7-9	CASSLVAGTDTQYF	TGTGCCAGCAGCTTAGTGGCGGGCACAGATACGCAGTATTTT
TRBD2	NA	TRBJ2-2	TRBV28	CASSPLAGAGTGELFF	TGTGCCAGCAGCCCGCTAGCGGGGGCGGGGACCGGGGAGCTGTTTTTT
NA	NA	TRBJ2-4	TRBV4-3	CASSQGVSDIQYF	TGCGCCAGCAGCCAAGGGGTGTCGGACATTCAGTACTTC
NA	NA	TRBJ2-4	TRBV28	CASSSGTPDVGIQYF	TGTGCCAGCAGTTCCGGGACCCCTGATGTGGGCATTCAGTACTTC
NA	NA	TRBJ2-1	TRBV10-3	CAITSDNEQFF	TGTGCCATCACTTCGGACAATGAGCAGTTCTTC
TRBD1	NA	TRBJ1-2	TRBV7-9	CASSLGDSGRGGYTF	TGTGCCAGCAGCCTAGGGGACAGCGGGAGGGGTGGCTACACCTTC
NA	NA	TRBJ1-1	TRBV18	CASSPFPDNTEAFF	TGTGCCAGCTCACCATTTCCAGATAACACTGAAGCTTTCTTT
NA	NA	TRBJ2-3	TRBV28	CASSSLRDTQYF	TGTGCCAGCAGTTCTCTCAGGGATACGCAGTATTTT
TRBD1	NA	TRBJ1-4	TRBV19	CASSVTRDRIEKLFF	TGTGCCAGTAGTGTTACCCGGGACAGAATTGAAAAACTGTTTTTT
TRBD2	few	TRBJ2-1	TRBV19	CASSIQPGLAGDFLDEQFF	TGTGCCAGTAGTATACAGCCGGGACTAGCGGGAGATTTCTTAGATGAGCAGTTCTTC
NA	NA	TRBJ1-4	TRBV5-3	CARSHPSQGEDEKLFF	TGTGCCAGAAGCCATCCGTCCCAGGGTGAGGATGAAAAACTGTTTTTT
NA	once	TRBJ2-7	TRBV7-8	CASSLSAASSYEQYF	TGTGCCAGCAGCTTATCGGCAGCTAGCTCCTACGAGCAGTACTTC
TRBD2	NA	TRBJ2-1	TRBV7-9	CASSLAGVHYNEQFF	TGTGCCAGCAGCTTGGCGGGAGTACACTACAATGAGCAGTTCTTC
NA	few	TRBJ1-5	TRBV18	CASSPTSNQPQHF	TGTGCCAGCTCACCCACTAGCAATCAGCCCCAGCATTTT
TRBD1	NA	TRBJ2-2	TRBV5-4	CASSFDRVVTGELFF	TGTGCCAGCAGCTTCGACAGGGTTGTTACCGGGGAGCTGTTTTTT
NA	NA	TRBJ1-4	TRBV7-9	CASSLVGTEKLFF	TGTGCCAGCAGCTTAGTGGGAACTGAAAAACTGTTTTTT
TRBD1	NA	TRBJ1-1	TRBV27	CASSSPGTGVISTEAFF	TGTGCCAGCAGTTCCCCCGGGACAGGGGTGATTTCCACTGAAGCTTTCTTT
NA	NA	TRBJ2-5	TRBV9	CASSANTAQYF	TGTGCCAGCAGCGCTAATACGGCCCAGTACTTC
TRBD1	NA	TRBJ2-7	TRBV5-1	CASSYLRQGFIGEQYF	TGCGCCAGCAGCTACCTTAGACAGGGGTTCATCGGCGAGCAGTACTTC
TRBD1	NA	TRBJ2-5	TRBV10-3	CAISDPGQGAGETQYF	TGTGCCATCAGTGACCCCGGACAGGGGGCCGGGGAGACCCAGTACTTC
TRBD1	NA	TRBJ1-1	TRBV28	CASSSDLQGAWGEAFF	TGTGCCAGCAGTTCAGATTTACAGGGGGCTTGGGGTGAAGCTTTCTTT
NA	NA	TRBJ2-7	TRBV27	CASSMGSVWEQYF	TGTGCCAGCAGTATGGGGAGCGTGTGGGAGCAGTACTTC
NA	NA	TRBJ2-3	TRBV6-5	CASSYSNLNTQYF	TGTGCCAGCAGTTACTCGAATTTAAATACGCAGTATTTT
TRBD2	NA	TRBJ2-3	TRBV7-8	CASSLATSGDTQYF	TGTGCCAGCAGCTTAGCGACTAGCGGAGATACGCAGTATTTT
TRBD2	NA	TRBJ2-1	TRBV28	CASSLLAGTSGRGAYNEQFF	TGTGCCAGCAGTCTCCTCGCCGGGACTAGCGGGAGGGGGGCCTACAATGAGCAGTTCTTC
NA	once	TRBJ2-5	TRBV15	CATSRERNTGEETQYF	TGTGCCACCAGCAGAGAAAGAAACACAGGAGAAGAGACCCAGTACTTC
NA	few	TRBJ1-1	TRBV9	CASSVVGTEAFF	TGTGCCAGCAGCGTAGTGGGGACTGAAGCTTTCTTT
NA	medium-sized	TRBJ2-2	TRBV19	CASSNWIQTTNTGELFF	TGTGCCAGTAGTAACTGGATTCAGACTACGAACACCGGGGAGCTGTTTTTT
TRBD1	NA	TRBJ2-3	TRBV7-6	CASTTRQGATDTQYF	TGTGCCAGCACCACGCGACAGGGGGCGACGGATACGCAGTATTTT
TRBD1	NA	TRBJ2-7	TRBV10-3	CATGTGSYEQYF	TGTGCCACCGGGACAGGCTCCTACGAGCAGTACTTC